Below, 23 T cell receptor beta chains from the same sample are listed, as sequenced in a study of shared clonotypes between healthy human individuals. TCRdb's copy holds only in-frame clones and misses some; the assay was immunoSEQ multiplex PCR. The top ten hold more than 0.35% of the sample, which has about 2.4 million clones, over 85% seen once. Sequencing was performed on naive CD4+ T cells from PBMCs. The sample's subset: CD45RA+ positively selected. Receptors were obtained from a man between 18 and 35 years old in good health. Some clones in this sample may be carry-over from other donors' samples.

V gene TRBV10-1 combines with J gene TRBJ2-1; D tentatively reads TRBD1 or TRBD2 (6 bases each). CDR3 length: 14 amino acids. In germline, CDR1 is WNHNN, CDR2 SYGVQD (reference sequence). V lost 3 bases to trimming and J lost 9 bases, with 15 bases between them. The CDR3 DNA is TGCGCCAGCAGTGATGGGGGGCTCTCCAGTGAGCAGTTCTTC. It is translated as CASSDGGLSSEQFF.

The rearrangement uses TRBV7-2 and TRBJ2-7, with 11 bases fitting TRBD2. V was clipped by 5 bases and J by 9 bases; unmatched bases: 6. The CDR3 has 13 amino acids. The V gene's germline CDR1 is SGHTA and CDR2 FQGNSA. DNA for the CDR3: TGTGCCAGCAGCCCTAGCGGGAGGTCATCGCAGTACTTC. Amino acid sequence: CASSPSGRSSQYF.

The rearrangement joins TRBV29-1 to TRBJ1-5; D unresolved. The germline CDR1 and CDR2 sequences are SQVTM and ANQGSEA. V was shortened by 6 bases and J by 3 bases, with 12 bases between the two germline ends. The CDR3 totals 13 residues. CDR3 in DNA: TGCAGCGTCGCCAAGGGCCTCAATCAGCCCCAGCATTTT. It codes for CSVAKGLNQPQHF.

V is TRBV5-1 and J is TRBJ2-2; D is unresolved. The CDR3 contains 14 residues. CDR1 SGHRS and CDR2 YFSETQ come from the germline V gene. The V and J ends lost 4 bases and 5 bases respectively, with 12 bases between them. The CDR3 spells CASSTLQDTGELFF. Written as DNA, the CDR3 is TGCGCCAGCAGCACCCTTCAGGATACCGGGGAGCTGTTTTTT.

The chain is built from TRBV5-8 and TRBJ2-1, with D possibly TRBD1 on 6 matching bases. CDR3 length: 14 amino acids. The V end lost 4 bases, the J end lost 3 bases, and 11 bases lay between the germline ends. Per germline, CDR1 SGHTS and CDR2 YDEGEE. CDR3 residues: CASSRDIGYNEQFF. CDR3 sequence (DNA): TGTGCCAGCAGCCGGGACATTGGCTACAATGAGCAGTTCTTC.

The rearrangement uses TRBV9 and TRBJ2-3; D gene unclear. With 4 bases removed from V and 2 bases from J, the gap between germline ends came to 5 bases. From germline, CDR1 is SGDLS and CDR2 YYNGEE. The CDR3 length is 12 residues. CDR3 loop: CASSTVTDTQYF. CDR3 bases: TGTGCCAGCAGCACAGTCACAGATACGCAGTATTTT.

A word on this clone: Other DNA sequences in this specimen translate into the identical CDR3. The chain links TRBV18 to TRBJ2-7; a possible D gene is TRBD2 (5 bases). The V gene's germline CDR1 is KGHSH and CDR2 LQKENI. Trimming took 3 bases from V and 3 from J, leaving 9 bases between them. The CDR3 sequence is 13 residues long. The CDR3 bases are TGTGCCAGCTCACCGCCGGGAAACTACGAGCAGTACTTC. This gives the protein CASSPPGNYEQYF.

The chain's CDR3 is CASSSITAGRGTEAFF. The CDR3 DNA reads as TGTGCCAGCAGTTCGATAACCGCAGGGAGGGGGACTGAAGCTTTCTTT. The V call is TRBV6-5, the J call TRBJ1-1; D is possibly TRBD1 (6 bases). Germline V gives CDR1 MNHEY, CDR2 SVGAGI. The CDR3 length is 16 residues. Trimming cost V 4 bases and J 5 bases, with 20 bases left between them.

The rearrangement uses TRBV10-1 and TRBJ2-1, with 11 bases lining up with TRBD2. Germline V gene sequence: CDR1 WNHNN, CDR2 SYGVQD (reference sequence). The CDR3 spans 14 residues. Trimming took 3 bases from V and 9 from J; bases not matched to a gene: 4. The chain's CDR3 is CASSELAGGSEQFF. The CDR3 region has the DNA TGCGCCAGCAGTGAATTAGCGGGAGGGTCTGAGCAGTTCTTC.

This clone was found a few times. The J gene is TRBJ1-1, the V gene TRBV2; no clear D gene. Germline CDR1 reads SNHLY; CDR2 reads FYNNEI. The CDR3 spans 13 residues. Trimming removed 5 bases from V and 1 base from J, with 8 bases in between. As DNA, the CDR3 is TGTGCCAGCAGTCCCGACACGAACACTGAAGCTTTCTTT. Its protein product is CASSPDTNTEAFF.

The chain links TRBV19 to TRBJ1-2; 11 bases are shared with TRBD1. The CDR3 is made up of 17 amino acids. CDR1 and CDR2 (germline): LNHDA, SQIVND (reference sequence). J lost 2 bases, V lost 5 bases, and 10 bases had no gene match. The CDR3 DNA follows: TGTGCCAGTAGTTCCAGGACAGGGGGCGCCAGCAACTATGGCTACACCTTC. Protein: CASSSRTGGASNYGYTF.

The chain uses TRBV5-1 and TRBJ1-2; D may be TRBD1 (6 bases). CDR1 SGHRS and CDR2 YFSETQ come from the germline V gene. The CDR3 sequence is 14 residues long. V lost 3 bases to trimming and J lost 4 bases, with 13 bases between them. Here the CDR3 reads CASSSTGQLYGYTF. The CDR3, as DNA: TGCGCCAGCAGCTCCACGGGACAACTCTATGGCTACACCTTC.

The chain links TRBV7-2 to TRBJ1-1; D ambiguous. CDR1 is SGHTA and CDR2 is FQGNSA in the germline V gene. The CDR3 consists of 14 residues. Between the trimmed V and J ends, which lost 3 bases and 1 base, there was a span of 9 bases. CDR3 region: CASSFSQTNTEAFF. In DNA form, the CDR3 reads TGTGCCAGCAGCTTTTCCCAGACGAACACTGAAGCTTTCTTT.

This clone was seen once. The chain joins TRBV6-5 to TRBJ1-6; D remains unclear. Trimming took 0 bases from V and 0 from J, leaving 6 bases between them. Germline lookup yields CDR1 MNHEY and CDR2 SVGAGI. The CDR3 is 16 amino acids. The CDR3 protein is CASSYSGSSYNSPLHF. In nucleotides, the CDR3 is TGTGCCAGCAGTTACTCGGGGAGCTCCTATAATTCACCCCTCCACTTT.

The rearrangement uses TRBV5-1 and TRBJ2-1; D not resolved. The germline CDR1 and CDR2 sequences are SGHRS and YFSETQ. The CDR3 sequence is 14 residues long. Trimming shortened V by 3 bases and J by 6 bases, and 13 bases separated the two germline ends. CDR3 region: CASSSPSPVNEQFF. In nucleotides, the CDR3 is TGCGCCAGCAGCTCCCCGTCTCCTGTCAATGAGCAGTTCTTC.

The chain is built from TRBV7-2 and TRBJ1-5; 9 bases align to TRBD1. CDR3 length equals 16 residues. Germline V CDR1 and CDR2: SGHTA, FQGNSA. The trim removed 3 bases at V and 3 bases at J, leaving 6 bases unmatched. The CDR3 DNA reads as TGTGCCAGCAGCTTGGGGACAGGGTTCCCCAATCAGCCCCAGCATTTT. Translated, it gives CASSLGTGFPNQPQHF.

The genes are TRBV11-2 and TRBJ1-1; 8 bases are shared with TRBD1. Losses at the gene ends were 5 bases for V and 4 bases for J; bases not matched to a gene: 12. Germline V gene lookup returns CDR1 SGHAT and CDR2 FQNNGV. The CDR3 length is 16 residues. The CDR3 bases are TGTGCCAGCAGCCTCCTCCCGACAGGGGTGGGCACTGAAGCTTTCTTT. It codes for CASSLLPTGVGTEAFF.

The genes are TRBV2 and TRBJ1-5; TRBD1 might be the D (5 bases). The germline V gene has CDR1 SNHLY and CDR2 FYNNEI. The CDR3 runs to 14 residues. The germline V and J ends were trimmed by 8 bases and 3 bases, with 14 bases remaining between them. The CDR3 DNA follows: TGTGCCAGCCGCCGTACGGGGCCCAATCAGCCCCAGCATTTT. As protein: CASRRTGPNQPQHF.

This rearrangement joins TRBV5-1 to TRBJ2-5, with 7 bases matching TRBD2. J gave up 0 bases and V 0 bases, and 5 bases lay outside the gene matches. Germline CDR1 SGHRS, CDR2 YFSETQ. The CDR3 is made up of 16 amino acids. This CDR3 reads CASSLDPAGHQETQYF. As DNA, the CDR3 is TGCGCCAGCAGCTTGGACCCAGCGGGGCACCAAGAGACCCAGTACTTC.

This chain links TRBV9 with TRBJ1-5; D uncertain. V was shortened by 0 bases and J by 5 bases, with 9 bases between the two germline ends. CDR3 length: 14 amino acids. CDR1 is SGDLS, CDR2 YYNGEE, per germline. CDR3: CASSVGQTDQPQHF. The CDR3, as DNA: TGTGCCAGCAGCGTAGGGCAGACCGATCAGCCCCAGCATTTT.

Comment on this clone: Additional DNA sequences in this sample encode the identical CDR3. The rearrangement joins TRBV5-1 to TRBJ2-1; 16 bases line up with TRBD2. The V segment lost 3 bases and the J segment 2 bases; nucleotides outside the gene matches: 2. Germline V gene lookup returns CDR1 SGHRS and CDR2 YFSETQ. The CDR3 has 17 amino acids. The DNA for the CDR3 is TGCGCCAGCAGCTGGGGACTAGCGGGAGGGACCTACAATGAGCAGTTCTTC. Protein product: CASSWGLAGGTYNEQFF.

The rearrangement links TRBV27 to TRBJ2-2; 16 bases are shared with TRBD2. V dropped 6 bases and J dropped 6; count of bases not matched to a gene: 7. Germline lookup yields CDR1 MNHEY and CDR2 SMNVEV (reference sequence). CDR3 length: 17 residues. This CDR3 is CASSSGLAGGYAGELFF. The CDR3 DNA is TGTGCCAGCAGCTCGGGACTAGCGGGAGGGTATGCCGGGGAGCTGTTTTTT.

This clone was picked up one time. The chain carries TRBV27 and TRBJ2-1; 9 bases map to TRBD2. CDR1 and CDR2 from the germline V gene are MNHEY and SMNVEV (reference sequence). The J segment lost 1 base and the V segment lost 4 bases, leaving 5 bases of the junction unmatched. The CDR3 contains 16 residues. CDR3 sequence (DNA): TGTGCCAGCAGTTCCCATAGCGGGAGTTCCTACAATGAGCAGTTCTTC. Amino acids: CASSSHSGSSYNEQFF.